This T cell receptor beta chain was obtained from a study of T cells in narcolepsy. Study observations and caveats: Same-patient CSF and blood CD4+ T cell clonotypes included HCRT-specific and TRIB2-specific autoreactive ones. No autoreactive T cell clone sequences appeared in some memory CD4+ repertoires.

V lost 2 bases to trimming and J lost 4 bases, with 12 bases between them. The CDR3 is 16 amino acids. Germline loops: CDR1 LGHNA, CDR2 YSLEER. Remarks on this clone: Antigen unknown.

Some clones are missing from TCRdb's copy, which holds only in-frame ones; the method was immunoSEQ multiplex PCR. This sample has tens of thousands of clones, with roughly four fifths found just once. This TCR came from a human donor in good health. What was sequenced was memory (CD45RA-) CD4+ T cells from blood. The chain has TRBV4-3 and TRBJ2-6, with D tentatively TRBD2 (5 bases). The CDR3 DNA follows: TGCGCCAGCAGCCAAAATCTAGCAACCGGGGCCAACGTCCTGACTTTC. Its translation: CASSQNLATGANVLTF.